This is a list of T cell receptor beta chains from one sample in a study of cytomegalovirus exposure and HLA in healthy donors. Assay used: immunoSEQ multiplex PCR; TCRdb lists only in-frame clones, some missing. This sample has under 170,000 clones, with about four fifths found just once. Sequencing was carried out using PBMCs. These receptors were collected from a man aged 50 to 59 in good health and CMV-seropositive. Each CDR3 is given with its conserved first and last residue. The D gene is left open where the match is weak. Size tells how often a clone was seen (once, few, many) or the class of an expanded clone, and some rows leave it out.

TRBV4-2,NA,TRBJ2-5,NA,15,TGTGCCAGCAGCCAAACCGCGGGGAGCCAAGAGACCCAGTACTTC,CASSQTAGSQETQYF
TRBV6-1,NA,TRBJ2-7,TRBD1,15,TGTGCCAGCAGTGCACCGGGACAGAGTACCTACGAGCAGTACTTC,CASSAPGQSTYEQYF
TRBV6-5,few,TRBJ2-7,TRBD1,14,TGTGCCAGCAGTTACTGGCAGGGGGCCGACGAGCAGTACTTC,CASSYWQGADEQYF
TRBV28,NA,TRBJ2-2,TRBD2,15,TGTGCCAGCAGTAGACTAGCGGGAAACACCGGGGAGCTGTTTTTT,CASSRLAGNTGELFF
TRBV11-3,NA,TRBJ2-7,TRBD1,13,TGTGCCAGCAGCTCCCGACAGGGTTACGAGCAGTACTTC,CASSSRQGYEQYF
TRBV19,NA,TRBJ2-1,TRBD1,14,TGTGCCAGTTCCTCCTTGCAGGGGGCAAATGAGCAGTTCTTC,CASSSLQGANEQFF
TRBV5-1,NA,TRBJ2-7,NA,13,TGCGCCAGCAGCTTGATTCCTTCCCACGAGCAGTACTTC,CASSLIPSHEQYF
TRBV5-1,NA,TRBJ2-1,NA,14,TGCGCCAGCAGCTTGGAATCAGGGATCCATGAGCAGTTCTTC,CASSLESGIHEQFF
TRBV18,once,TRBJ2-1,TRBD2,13,TGTGCCAGCTCACAGGCTAGCGGGATTGAGCAGTTCTTC,CASSQASGIEQFF
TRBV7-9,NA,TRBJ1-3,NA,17,TGTGCCAGCAGCCCACAGGGTTTAGGGCCGGGAGGAAACACCATATATTTT,CASSPQGLGPGGNTIYF
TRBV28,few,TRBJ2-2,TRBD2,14,TGTGCCAGCATCTCGGGACTAGCGATAGGGGAGCTGTTTTTT,CASISGLAIGELFF
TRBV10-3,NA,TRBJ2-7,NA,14,TGTGCCATCAGGGATGCCGGGACACCTCAGGGGCAGTACTTC,CAIRDAGTPQGQYF
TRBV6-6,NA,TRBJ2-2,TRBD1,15,TGTGCCAGCAGTTCCGGGGACAGGAACACCGGGGAGCTGTTTTTT,CASSSGDRNTGELFF
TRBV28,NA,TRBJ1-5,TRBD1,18,TGTGCCAGCAGCCGGTCGGGACAGCCCGCTAATAGCAATCAGCCCCAGCATTTT,CASSRSGQPANSNQPQHF
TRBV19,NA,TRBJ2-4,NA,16,TGTGCCAGTAGCAGTCATTCGGCAGGCGCCAAAAACATTCAGTACTTC,CASSSHSAGAKNIQYF
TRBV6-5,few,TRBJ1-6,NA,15,TGTGCCAGCAGTTACTTTGGAGGGTATAATTCACCCCTCCACTTT,CASSYFGGYNSPLHF
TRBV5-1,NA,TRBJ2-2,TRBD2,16,TGCGCCAGCAGCTTGGAATGGCTAGCGGGAACCGGGGAGCTGTTTTTT,CASSLEWLAGTGELFF
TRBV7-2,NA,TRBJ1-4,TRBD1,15,TGTGCCAGCAGACGACAGGGAAAGACTAATGAAAAACTGTTTTTT,CASRRQGKTNEKLFF
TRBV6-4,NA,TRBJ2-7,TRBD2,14,TGTGCCAGCCGATTCGGACTAGCGGGGGGGGAGCAGTACTTC,CASRFGLAGGEQYF
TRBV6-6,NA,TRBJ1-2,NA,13,TGTGCCAGCAGTTACTCGACGGAGTCTGGCTACACCTTC,CASSYSTESGYTF
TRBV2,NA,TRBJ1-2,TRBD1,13,TGTGCCAGCAGGGTCGGGACAGGGGACGGCTACACCTTC,CASRVGTGDGYTF
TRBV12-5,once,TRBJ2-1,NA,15,TGTGCTAGTGGCCACGGGAGTCCCACCTACAATGAGCAGTTCTTC,CASGHGSPTYNEQFF
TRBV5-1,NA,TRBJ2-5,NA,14,TGCGCCAGCAGCTTGGGCGAGGGCCAAGAGACCCAGTACTTC,CASSLGEGQETQYF
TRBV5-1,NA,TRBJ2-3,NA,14,TGCGCCAGCAGCTTGGGACAGTATCCAGATACGCAGTATTTT,CASSLGQYPDTQYF
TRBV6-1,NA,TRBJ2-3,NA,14,TGTGCCAGCAGTAGGGACTTCCGCACAGATACGCAGTATTTT,CASSRDFRTDTQYF
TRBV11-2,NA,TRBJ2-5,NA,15,TGTGCCAGCAGCATACCGACACGGTACCAAGAGACCCAGTACTTC,CASSIPTRYQETQYF
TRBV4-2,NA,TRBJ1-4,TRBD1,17,TGTGCCAGCAGCCAAGAAGGACAGGGTGCAACTAATGAAAAACTGTTTTTT,CASSQEGQGATNEKLFF
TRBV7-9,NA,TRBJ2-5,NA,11,TGTGCCAGCAGAGCCCCGGAGGGGCAGTACTTC,CASRAPEGQYF
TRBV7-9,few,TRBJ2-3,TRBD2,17,TGTGCCAGCAGCTACCCGGGACTAGCGGGGCACACAGATACGCAGTATTTT,CASSYPGLAGHTDTQYF
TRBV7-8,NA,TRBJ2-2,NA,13,TGTGCCAGCAGCCAGACGGGGATCGGGGAGCTGTTTTTT,CASSQTGIGELFF
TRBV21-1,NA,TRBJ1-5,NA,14,TGTGCCAGCTCTGACAGGGTAAGCAATCAGCCCCAGCATTTT,CASSDRVSNQPQHF
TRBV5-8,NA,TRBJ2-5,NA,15,TGTGCCAGCAGCCGACTGTCCGTGAGGGAAGAGACCCAGTACTTC,CASSRLSVREETQYF
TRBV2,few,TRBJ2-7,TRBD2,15,TGTGCCAGCAGTACCGGGACTAGCTCTTCTTTCGAGCAGTACTTC,CASSTGTSSSFEQYF
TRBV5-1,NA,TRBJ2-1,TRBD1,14,TGCGCCAGCAGCTCCGGGACAGGAGGCGATGAGCAGTTCTTC,CASSSGTGGDEQFF
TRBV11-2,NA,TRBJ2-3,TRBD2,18,TGTGCCAGCAGCTTTTTGCCCTTAGGGACTAGCGGGAGGGCCGCGCAGTATTTT,CASSFLPLGTSGRAAQYF
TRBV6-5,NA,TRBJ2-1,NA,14,TGTGCCAGCAGTTTCCGGACGGGAGAGGATGAGCAGTTCTTC,CASSFRTGEDEQFF